The clone carrying this TCR beta chain was counted a few times. Germline V lookup: CDR1 SNHLY, CDR2 FYNNEI. The V end lost 7 bases, the J end lost 0 bases, and 12 bases lay between the germline ends. The CDR3 sequence is 15 residues long. This entry comes from a study of shared clonotypes between healthy human individuals. The authors loaded 150 to 250 ng DNA, 28,000 or so T cell genomes, into sorted-subset replicate PCRs. The authors' processing: In the immunoSEQ data, sequences were junction-only and lacked quality scores, so filtering differed. Profiling relied on immunoSEQ multiplex PCR, and the TCRdb table lists in-frame clones only, not all of them. V and J calls and clone size come straight from that table; D and trimming were deduced from the DNA. The data hold over 95,000 clones, with around two thirds observed a single time.

This TCR derives from a woman in her twenties or thirties in good health. Sequenced material: memory CD8+ T cells sorted from blood. Indicated subset: CD45RO+ cells pooled with CCR7-negative TemRA cells. The V call is TRBV2, the J call TRBJ2-2; weak D call: TRBD1 (5 bases). This CDR3 is CASTRGIANTGELFF. CDR3 nucleotide sequence: TGTGCCAGCACAAGGGGCATCGCGAACACCGGGGAGCTGTTTTTT.